This is a list of T cell receptor beta chains from one sample in a study of breast tumors, draining lymph nodes, adjacent tissues. TCRdb analysed the multiplex PCR reads with MiXCR anew, one entry per CDR3 protein. This sample carries about 15,000 distinct CDR3 sequences, under 60% of them seen once, and the ten largest clones take around a sixth. Material for sequencing was tumor-adjacent breast tissue. These receptors were collected from a female donor with breast cancer. Some clones in this sample may be carry-over from other donors' samples. Both conserved end residues are part of each CDR3. D genes are given only for firm matches. Size is omitted from some rows. Given values are once, few, many or a class for expanded clones.

v_call,clone_size,d_call,j_call,cdr3_aa,cdr3_nt
TRBV6-5,-,-,TRBJ1-5,CAIARGGNQPQRF,TGTGCCATCGCTCGGGGAGGGAATCAGCCCCAGCGTTTT
TRBV19,-,TRBD1,TRBJ1-5,CASGDRVNQPQHF,TGTGCCAGTGGAGACAGGGTGAATCAGCCCCAGCATTTT
TRBV2,large,TRBD2,TRBJ2-1,CASSLAGAVNEQFF,TGTGCCAGCAGCCTAGCGGGAGCTGTCAATGAGCAGTTCTTC
TRBV6-1,-,-,TRBJ2-5,CASSQRSSETQYF,TGTGCCAGCAGTCAACGTAGTTCGGAGACCCAGTACTTC
TRBV6-2/TRBV6-3,once,-,TRBJ1-2,CASSHGMTYGYTF,TGTGCCAGCAGCCATGGCATGACGTATGGCTACACCTTC
TRBV19,-,-,TRBJ1-4,CGSSDTSTNEKLFF,TGTGGATCCAGCGATACGTCTACTAATGAAAAACTGTTTTTT
TRBV7-3,medium-sized,TRBD2,TRBJ2-1,CASSLAGGPENEQFF,TGTGCCAGCAGCTTAGCGGGAGGGCCCGAGAATGAGCAGTTCTTC
TRBV20-1,-,TRBD2,TRBJ2-1,CSASIAGAINEQFF,TGCAGTGCTAGTATAGCGGGAGCAATTAATGAGCAGTTCTTC
TRBV2,many,TRBD1,TRBJ1-1,CASNTDRGLEAFF,TGTGCCAGCAACACGGACAGGGGACTTGAAGCTTTCTTT
TRBV6-2/TRBV6-3,-,-,TRBJ2-2,CATQRTMNTGELFF,TGTGCCACCCAACGGACTATGAACACCGGGGAGCTGTTTTTT
TRBV6-1,many,TRBD1,TRBJ1-1,CASSEGGTGVNTEAFF,TGTGCCAGCAGTGAGGGGGGTACAGGGGTGAACACTGAAGCTTTCTTT
TRBV7-8,-,-,TRBJ2-1,CASSRLRAGEGYSYNEQFF,TGTGCCAGCAGCCGCCTTAGGGCGGGCGAGGGGTACTCCTACAATGAGCAGTTCTTC
TRBV28,many,-,TRBJ2-7,CASRGQIETYEQYF,TGTGCCAGCAGAGGACAGATCGAAACCTACGAGCAGTACTTC
TRBV5-6,-,-,TRBJ2-1,CASSLDGGCNEQFF,TGTGCCAGCAGCTTGGATGGGGGATGCAATGAGCAGTTCTTC
TRBV11-2,-,-,TRBJ2-2,CASRLTRGNTGELFF,TGTGCCAGCAGATTAACGAGAGGGAACACCGGGGAGCTGTTTTTT
TRBV10-3,many,TRBD1,TRBJ2-5,CAIGTAAEKAQETQYF,TGTGCCATCGGGACAGCCGCCGAGAAAGCCCAAGAGACCCAGTACTTC
TRBV6-1,many,-,TRBJ1-2,CASNPRGSLSGYTF,TGTGCCAGCAACCCTCGGGGAAGTCTAAGCGGCTACACCTTC
TRBV24-1,-,-,TRBJ1-2,CATSEAGNNYGYTF,TGTGCCACCAGTGAGGCAGGGAATAACTATGGCTACACCTTC
TRBV2,medium-sized,-,TRBJ1-5,CASSDESGRQPQHF,TGTGCCAGCAGTGATGAGTCAGGGCGGCAGCCCCAGCATTTT
TRBV12-5,many,-,TRBJ2-1,CASAPPNSYNEQFF,TGTGCTAGTGCCCCCCCAAATTCCTACAATGAGCAGTTCTTC
TRBV6-5,many,-,TRBJ2-7,CASSPKYAQNYEQYF,TGTGCCAGCAGCCCGAAGTACGCCCAGAACTACGAGCAGTACTTC
TRBV29-1,medium-sized,-,TRBJ2-2,CSVLIWTGELFF,TGCAGCGTTTTAATATGGACAGGGGAGCTGTTTTTT
TRBV28,many,-,TRBJ2-7,CASRQGYEQYF,TGTGCCAGCCGTCAGGGATACGAGCAGTACTTC
TRBV4-1,-,TRBD1,TRBJ1-2,CASSLGQGGVGYTF,TGCGCCAGCAGCTTGGGACAGGGCGGGGTTGGCTACACCTTC
TRBV6-5,-,-,TRBJ2-7,CASSYGGVDTYEQYF,TGTGCCAGCAGTTACGGGGGAGTCGACACCTACGAGCAGTACTTC
TRBV19,medium-sized,-,TRBJ1-5,CASRLTGSNQPQHF,TGTGCCAGTAGACTTACCGGGAGTAATCAGCCCCAGCATTTT
TRBV24-1,medium-sized,TRBD2,TRBJ2-7,CATSDPSGRNHEQYF,TGTGCCACCAGTGATCCAAGCGGGAGGAACCACGAGCAGTACTTC
TRBV9,few,TRBD2,TRBJ2-7,CASSGTSGSGEQYF,TGTGCCAGCAGCGGGACTAGCGGGAGTGGGGAGCAGTACTTC
TRBV19,-,TRBD1,TRBJ1-5,CASSTSGTGRHSNQPQHF,TGTGCCAGTAGTACCTCCGGGACAGGAAGACATAGCAATCAGCCCCAGCATTTT
TRBV7-3,-,TRBD1,TRBJ2-7,CASSLNPGQGPIYEQYF,TGTGCCAGCAGCTTAAATCCGGGACAGGGGCCGATCTACGAGCAGTACTTC
TRBV7-2,many,-,TRBJ1-5,CASSLNGQGTGQPQHF,TGTGCCAGCAGCTTAAACGGTCAGGGGACCGGTCAGCCCCAGCATTTT
TRBV7-2,-,TRBD2,TRBJ2-3,CASSFLGAAGVITDTQYF,TGTGCCAGCAGCTTTCTTGGTGCGGCGGGAGTAATCACAGATACGCAGTATTTT
TRBV9,once,-,TRBJ2-7,CASSGGSREQYF,TGTGCCAGCAGCGGTGGGTCGCGAGAGCAGTACTTC
TRBV5-6,-,TRBD2,TRBJ2-7,CASSSTGLAAYEQYF,TGTGCCAGCAGCTCGACGGGACTAGCGGCCTACGAGCAGTACTTC
TRBV9,many,-,TRBJ2-3,CASSAQADTQYF,TGTGCCAGCAGCGCCCAGGCAGATACGCAGTATTTT
TRBV25-1,large,TRBD1,TRBJ2-5,CASVRQGSETQYF,TGTGCCAGCGTAAGACAGGGCTCGGAGACCCAGTACTTC
TRBV20-1,-,-,TRBJ1-5,CSAAGDGSNQPQHF,TGCAGTGCAGCCGGGGACGGTAGCAATCAGCCCCAGCATTTT
TRBV19,-,-,TRBJ1-4,CASSLHGEEKLFF,TGTGCCAGTAGTCTGCACGGAGAAGAAAAACTGTTTTTT
TRBV5-1,once,-,TRBJ2-7,CASSFYICSAMTGQGILEQYF,-
TRBV6-2/TRBV6-3,many,TRBD1,TRBJ2-7,CASSLPGQSYEQYF,TGTGCCAGCAGTCTTCCGGGACAGTCCTACGAGCAGTACTTC
TRBV7-9,-,-,TRBJ2-7,CASSLGEGGAYEQYF,TGTGCCAGCAGCTTAGGAGAGGGGGGGGCCTACGAGCAGTACTTC
TRBV28,many,-,TRBJ2-7,CASSVQSASYEQYF,TGTGCCAGCAGTGTACAAAGTGCCTCCTACGAGCAGTACTTC